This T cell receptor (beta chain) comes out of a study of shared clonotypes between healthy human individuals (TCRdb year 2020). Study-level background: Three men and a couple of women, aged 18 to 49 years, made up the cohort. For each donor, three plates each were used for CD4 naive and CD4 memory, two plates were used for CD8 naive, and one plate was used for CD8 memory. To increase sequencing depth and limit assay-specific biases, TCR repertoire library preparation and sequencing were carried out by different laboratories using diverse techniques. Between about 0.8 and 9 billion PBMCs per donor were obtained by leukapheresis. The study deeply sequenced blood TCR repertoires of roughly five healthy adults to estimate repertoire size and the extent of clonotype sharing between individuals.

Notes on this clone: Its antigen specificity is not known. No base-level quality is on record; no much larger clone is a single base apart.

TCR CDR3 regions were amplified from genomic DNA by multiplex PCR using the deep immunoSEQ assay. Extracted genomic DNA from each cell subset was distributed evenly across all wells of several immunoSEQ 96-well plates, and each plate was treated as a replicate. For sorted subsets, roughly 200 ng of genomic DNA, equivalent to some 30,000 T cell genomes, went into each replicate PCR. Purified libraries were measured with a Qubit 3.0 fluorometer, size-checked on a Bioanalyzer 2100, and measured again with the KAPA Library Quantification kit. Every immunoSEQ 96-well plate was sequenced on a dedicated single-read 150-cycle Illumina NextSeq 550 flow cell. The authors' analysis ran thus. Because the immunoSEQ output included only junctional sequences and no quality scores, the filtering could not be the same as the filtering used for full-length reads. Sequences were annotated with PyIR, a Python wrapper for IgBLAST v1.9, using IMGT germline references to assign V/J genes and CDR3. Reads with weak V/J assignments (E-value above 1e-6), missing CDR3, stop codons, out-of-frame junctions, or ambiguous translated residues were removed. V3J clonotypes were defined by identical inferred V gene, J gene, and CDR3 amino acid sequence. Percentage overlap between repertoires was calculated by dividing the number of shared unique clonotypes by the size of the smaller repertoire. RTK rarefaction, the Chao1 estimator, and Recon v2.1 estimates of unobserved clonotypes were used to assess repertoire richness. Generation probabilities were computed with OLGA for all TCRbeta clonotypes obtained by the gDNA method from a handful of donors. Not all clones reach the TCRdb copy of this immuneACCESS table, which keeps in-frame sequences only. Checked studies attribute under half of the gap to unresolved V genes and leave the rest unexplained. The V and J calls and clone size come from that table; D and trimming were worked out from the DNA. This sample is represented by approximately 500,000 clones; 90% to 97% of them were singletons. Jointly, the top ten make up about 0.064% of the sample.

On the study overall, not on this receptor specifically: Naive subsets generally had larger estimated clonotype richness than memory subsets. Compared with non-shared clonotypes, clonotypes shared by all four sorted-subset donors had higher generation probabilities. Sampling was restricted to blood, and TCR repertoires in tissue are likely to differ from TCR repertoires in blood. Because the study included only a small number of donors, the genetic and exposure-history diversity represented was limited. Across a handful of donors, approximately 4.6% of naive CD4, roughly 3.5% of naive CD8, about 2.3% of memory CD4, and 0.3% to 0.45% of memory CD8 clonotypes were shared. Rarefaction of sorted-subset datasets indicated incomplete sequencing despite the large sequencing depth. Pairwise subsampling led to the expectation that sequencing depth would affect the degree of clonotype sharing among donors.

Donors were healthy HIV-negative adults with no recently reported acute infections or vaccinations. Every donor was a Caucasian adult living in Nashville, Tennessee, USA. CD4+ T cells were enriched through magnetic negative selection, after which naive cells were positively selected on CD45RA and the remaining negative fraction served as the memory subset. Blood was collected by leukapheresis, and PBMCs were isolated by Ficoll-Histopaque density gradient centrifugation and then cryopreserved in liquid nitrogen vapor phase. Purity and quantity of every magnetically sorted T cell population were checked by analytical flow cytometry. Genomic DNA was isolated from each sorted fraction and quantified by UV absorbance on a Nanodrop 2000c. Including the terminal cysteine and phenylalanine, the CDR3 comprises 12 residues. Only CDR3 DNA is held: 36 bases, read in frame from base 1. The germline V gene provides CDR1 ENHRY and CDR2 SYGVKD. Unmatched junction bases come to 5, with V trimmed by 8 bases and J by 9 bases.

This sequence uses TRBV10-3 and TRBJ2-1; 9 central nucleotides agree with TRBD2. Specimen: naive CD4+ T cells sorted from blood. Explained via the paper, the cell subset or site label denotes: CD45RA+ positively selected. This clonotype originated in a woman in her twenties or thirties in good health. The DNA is TGTGCCATCTGGCGGGAGGGCTTTGAGCAGTTCTTC. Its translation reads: CAIWREGFEQFF.